A single sample is the source of the 10 T cell receptor beta chains below, sequenced in a study of Ad26.COV2.S vaccination and SARS-CoV-2 variants. Sequenced by immunoSEQ multiplex PCR; TCRdb stores in-frame clones only, minus some. Here the sample spans roughly 420,000 clones, around nine tenths being singletons. Described treatment: 15 to 20 received Ad26.COV2.S at low or high dose, single or two shots; about five received placebo; per-sample allocation not given. Material that was analyzed had been drawn on day 63 after the first vaccine or placebo injection. The sequencing used peripheral blood, collected in a trial of Ad26.COV2.S vaccine versus placebo. The receptors come from a person aged 18-65 years who received the Ad26.COV2.S COVID-19 vaccine or a placebo.

The V call is TRBV2, the J call TRBJ1-5, with TRBD1 matching over 8 bases. The CDR3 is made up of 18 amino acids. The germline CDR1 and CDR2 sequences are SNHLY and FYNNEI. Unmatched junction bases numbered 16, after V lost 7 bases and J lost 2 bases. In DNA, the CDR3 is TGTGCCAGCACCAATGGGTATGGAGGACAGGGAGGCAATCAGCCCCAGCATTTT. Amino acids: CASTNGYGGQGGNQPQHF.

The chain has TRBV5-1 and TRBJ2-1; no clear D. The CDR3 totals 15 residues. Germline V gene data show CDR1 as SGHRS and CDR2 as YFSETQ. V lost 4 bases and J lost 0, with 11 bases in between. CDR3 protein: CASSPIQSSYNEQFF. The CDR3 DNA follows: TGCGCCAGCAGCCCTATACAGAGCTCCTACAATGAGCAGTTCTTC. Combining the CDR3 with reference TRBV5-1 and TRBJ2-1 gives the whole variable domain KAGVTQTPRYLIKTRGQQVTLSCSPISGHRSVSWYQQTPGQGLQFLFEYFSETQRNKGNFPGRFSGRQFSNSRSEMNVSTLELGDSALYLCASSPIQSSYNEQFFGPGTRLTVL.

This chain connects TRBV4-3 to TRBJ2-5; 10 nucleotides align to TRBD1. CDR3 length: 15 residues. Germline V gene sequence: CDR1 LGHNA, CDR2 YSLEER. J lost 7 bases, V lost 4 bases, and 9 bases had no gene match. In nucleotides, the CDR3 is TGCGCCAGCAGCCCCCTCCTAGGGACAGGGGCGACCCAGTACTTC. This encodes CASSPLLGTGATQYF.

The V gene is TRBV9, the J gene TRBJ1-6, with D uncertain. The CDR3 is 16 residues long. V was trimmed by 3 bases and J by 0 bases, leaving 10 bases between them. Germline V lookup: CDR1 SGDLS, CDR2 YYNGEE. CDR3 protein: CASSARSSSYNSPLHF. For the CDR3, the DNA is TGTGCCAGCAGCGCCCGATCCTCCTCCTATAATTCACCCCTCCACTTT.

The J gene is TRBJ1-1, the V gene TRBV14; no firm D call. Germline V gene lookup returns CDR1 SGHDN and CDR2 FVKESK. V was shortened by 2 bases and J by 3 bases, with 7 bases between the two germline ends. CDR3 length: 13 residues. CDR3 bases: TGTGCCAGCAGCCAATCACTTCACACTGAAGCTTTCTTT. Amino acid sequence: CASSQSLHTEAFF.

The CDR3 region has the DNA TGTGCCAGCAGTCCAACAGGGAGCGAGCAGTACTTC. Translating gives CASSPTGSEQYF. The gene calls are TRBV6-5 and TRBJ2-7; possible D gene TRBD1, 6 bases. Per germline, CDR1 MNHEY and CDR2 SVGAGI. V lost 5 bases to trimming and J lost 6 bases, with 11 bases between them. CDR3 length: 12 amino acids.

V usage is TRBV6-6 and J usage is TRBJ1-5, with D hard to call. The germline V gene encodes CDR1 MNHNY and CDR2 SVGAGI (reference sequence). The CDR3 sequence is 12 residues long. Trimming left V 7 bases short and J 5 bases short, with 9 bases between. The CDR3 nucleotides are TGTGCCAGCAAGTTACCGGATCAGCCCCAGCATTTT. This translates into CASKLPDQPQHF.

This clone has only one observation. This chain links TRBV7-2 with TRBJ2-1; tentatively, D is TRBD1 or TRBD2 (6 bases each). Trimming removed 4 bases from V and 6 bases from J, with 16 bases in between. Per the germline V gene, CDR1 is SGHTA and CDR2 is FQGNSA. The CDR3 totals 15 residues. The CDR3 reads CASSSWGAGGNEQFF. The CDR3 DNA reads TGTGCCAGCAGCTCATGGGGGGCCGGGGGCAATGAGCAGTTCTTC.

The count of this clone is one. The chain has TRBV9 and TRBJ2-5; D possibly corresponds to TRBD1 (5 bases). Trimming took off 0 bases at V and 3 bases at J, with 9 bases between the two ends. The germline V gene encodes CDR1 SGDLS and CDR2 YYNGEE. There are 14 residues in the CDR3. The CDR3 DNA reads TGTGCCAGCAGCGTAGATAGGGGCGAAGAGACCCAGTACTTC. Translating gives CASSVDRGEETQYF.

This clone came up once. The CDR3 DNA sequence: TGTGCCAGCAGCCAATTTGTAGGGGGGGACCAAGAGACCCAGTACTTC. The encoded protein is CASSQFVGGDQETQYF. The chain has TRBV14 and TRBJ2-5, with D perhaps matching TRBD2 (7 bases). This CDR3 is 16 amino acids long. Trimming removed 2 bases from V and 0 bases from J, with 13 bases in between. Germline V gives CDR1 SGHDN, CDR2 FVKESK.